Below, 11 T cell receptor beta chains from the same sample are listed, as sequenced in a study of regulatory T cells in long-lasting Graves disease. Building the TCR beta libraries relied on iRepertoire HTBI primers, and CDR3 regions underwent Arm-PCR. TCRdb recomputed calls from the multiplex PCR reads with MiXCR, one row per CDR3 protein. Counted here are hundreds of thousands of distinct CDR3 sequences, less than 25% occurring once; the ten biggest clones make up approximately 8%. Time point meaning: persistent/refractory GD, antithyroid drugs over 5 years with positive TRAb. There was RNA extracted from PBMCs, and the TCR library was made from it. Specimen: peripheral blood mononuclear cells (PBMCs), collected when the disease was refractory, from a patient treated with antithyroid drugs. These receptors were obtained from a female donor with Graves disease.

The rearrangement uses TRBV4-1 and TRBJ2-7; D gene ambiguous. The V end was cut by 1 base, the J end by 3 bases, with 7 bases between. Germline V CDR1 and CDR2: MGHRA, YSYEKL. The CDR3 length is 13 residues. The DNA of the CDR3 is TGCGCCAGCAGCCAAGGAGCCTACTACGAGCAGTACTTC. Translated: CASSQGAYYEQYF.

The table lists this clonotype with a count of one. It may be a read error: a sequence one base away is much more abundant. This likely comes from a read error, as the CDR3 has no conserved phenylalanine or tryptophan at its end. The gene calls are TRBV28 and TRBJ2-5; D unresolved. The CDR3 has 12 amino acids. Germline V gives CDR1 MDHEN, CDR2 SYDVKM. The V and J ends lost 1 base and 9 bases respectively, with 9 bases between them. DNA for the CDR3: TGTGCCAGCAGTTTATCCCCCGCTCCCCAGTACCTC. It is translated as CASSLSPAPQYL.

There are a few counts of this clonotype. This chain connects TRBV15 to TRBJ1-1, with D possibly being TRBD1 (6 bases). Germline-derived CDR1 and CDR2 are LNHNV and YYDKDF (reference sequence). CDR3 length equals 16 residues. Between the trimmed V and J ends, which lost 4 bases and 2 bases, there was a span of 17 bases. The CDR3 sequence is CATSTRRTVRNTEAFF. CDR3 in DNA: TGTGCCACCAGCACCCGCCGGACAGTGCGCAACACTGAAGCTTTCTTT.

This clonotype was observed many times. The chain employs TRBV6-1 and TRBJ2-7; possibly TRBD1 for D (6 bases). V was trimmed by 4 bases and J by 3 bases, leaving 13 bases between them. The CDR3 consists of 14 residues. Germline lookup yields CDR1 MNHNS and CDR2 SASEGT. The DNA of the CDR3 is TGTGCCAGCAGTGCGAAAGGGACAATCTACGAGCAGTACTTC. Its translation is CASSAKGTIYEQYF.

This clonotype was observed at least ten times. The chain is built from TRBV29-1 and TRBJ1-5; no definite D call. Germline V gene data show CDR1 as SQVTM and CDR2 as ANQGSEA. Trimming removed 4 bases from V and 4 bases from J, with 8 bases in between. This CDR3 has 12 residues. In DNA, the CDR3 is TGCAGCGTTGTCGCGGGTAATCAGCCCCAGCATTTT. This codes for CSVVAGNQPQHF.

This clonotype was counted ten times or more. The chain uses TRBV28 and TRBJ1-1, with unresolved D. The germline V gene encodes CDR1 MDHEN and CDR2 SYDVKM. CDR3 size: 12 residues. Trimming took 5 bases from V and 6 from J, leaving 10 bases between them. The CDR3 region has the DNA TGTGCCAGCAGTCTGCCTATGGCTGAAGCTTTCTTT. Amino acid sequence: CASSLPMAEAFF.

Only a few counts were recorded for this clonotype. The V call is TRBV9, the J call TRBJ2-4; 11 bases map to TRBD1. The germline CDR1 and CDR2 sequences are SGDLS and YYNGEE. V lost 4 bases, J lost 6 bases, and 6 bases stayed unmatched. This CDR3 has 15 residues. CDR3 region: CASSPWTGGTNIQYF. The CDR3 coding sequence is TGTGCCAGCAGCCCATGGACAGGGGGCACAAACATTCAGTACTTC.

In its sample, this clonotype was seen a few times. The chain joins TRBV5-1 to TRBJ2-7; no clear D gene. Trimming shortened V by 2 bases and J by 7 bases, and 16 bases separated the two germline ends. Germline V gene data show CDR1 as SGHRS and CDR2 as YFSETQ. This CDR3 is 14 amino acids long. CDR3 nucleotide sequence: TGCGCCAGCAGCTTTAAGGTGTCGGGCAAGGAGCAGTACTTC. Translated, it gives CASSFKVSGKEQYF.

This clonotype appeared a few times. V is TRBV6-5 and J is TRBJ1-2; D is uncertain. V dropped 4 bases and J dropped 3 bases, with 21 bases sitting between them. The CDR3 is 17 amino acids. The germline CDR1 and CDR2 sequences are MNHEY and SVGAGI. The DNA of the CDR3 is TGTGCCAGCAGTTCCACGGAGGGATCTCTGAGTCACTATGGCTACACCTTC. Translated, it gives CASSSTEGSLSHYGYTF.

This clonotype was counted many times. The chain links TRBV5-1 to TRBJ2-7; D uncertain. The CDR3 spans 13 residues. V lost 4 bases and J 0 bases, leaving 8 bases between the germline ends. Germline V gene data show CDR1 as SGHRS and CDR2 as YFSETQ. CDR3 DNA sequence: TGCGCCAGCAGCCCGACCTTCTCCTACGAGCAGTACTTC. This gives the protein CASSPTFSYEQYF.

This clonotype came up a few times. The chain couples TRBV29-1 to TRBJ2-7; D not resolved. The V end lost 4 bases, the J end lost 0 bases, and 7 bases lay between the germline ends. There are 12 residues in the CDR3. CDR1 is SQVTM and CDR2 is ANQGSEA in the germline V gene. DNA for the CDR3: TGCAGCGTTGTTCCGAGCTCCTACGAGCAGTACTTC. It codes for CSVVPSSYEQYF.